This TCR beta chain stems from a study of blood T cell repertoires in COVID-19. About the research overall: The cDNA or gDNA used as material had been derived from T cells, B-cell-depleted T cells, or PBMCs.

CDR1 and CDR2 from the germline V gene are SGHTS and YDEGEE. The V and J ends lost 5 bases and 2 bases respectively, with 9 bases between them. This CDR3 contains 13 residues. Profiled with immunoSEQ multiplex PCR; TCRdb holds only in-frame clones, not every one. The sample shows some 200,000 clones, approximately 80% of them seen only once. This clonotype originated in a woman aged 55-69 years who had recovered from COVID-19. This chain links TRBV5-8 with TRBJ2-3, with a tentative D call TRBD2 (5 bases). Sequenced material: peripheral blood. CDR3 loop: CASSTDYTDTQYF. CDR3 nucleotide sequence: TGTGCCAGCAGTACCGACTACACAGATACGCAGTATTTT.